This T cell receptor beta chain was sequenced during a study of beta chain features in type 1 diabetes. Turning to this clone: Antigen: not known.

Regarding the study as a whole: Overrepresentation of cells with high TCR expression could result from cDNA sequencing.

The entirety of the isolated RNA underwent reverse transcription, so expressed TCRB transcripts were sequenced. Assay: immunoSEQ multiplex PCR; the TCRdb copy retains only in-frame clones and omits some. The table has 810,000 or so clones, 15% to 20% seen once; the top ten hold around 0.02%. This CDR3 is built from 15 residues. Germline CDR1 SEHNR, CDR2 FQNEAQ (reference sequence). Germline trimming cut 1 base from V and 2 bases from J; bases unmatched to any gene: 4. The sequence came from a woman aged 18 to 35 in good health. Sequencing used naive CD4+ T cells from blood. V usage is TRBV7-9 and J usage is TRBJ2-5; 7 nucleotides line up with TRBD1. CDR3 sequence reads: CASSLGSGGQETQYF. The CDR3 DNA reads TGTGCCAGCAGCTTAGGTTCAGGGGGTCAAGAGACCCAGTACTTC.